This TCR beta chain is drawn from a study of T cell changes during pregnancy in multiple sclerosis. The sample holds a few counts of this clone. The table came from immunoSEQ multiplex PCR; TCRdb's copy has only in-frame clones and leaves some out. In the table there are tens of thousands of clones, just over 90% of which are singletons. Germline loops: CDR1 MDHEN, CDR2 SYDVKM. This CDR3 is built from 17 residues. J lost 4 bases, V lost 7 bases, and 14 bases had no gene match. The chain employs TRBV28 and TRBJ2-1; 9 bases fit TRBD2. Sequencing used CD4+ T cells from peripheral blood mononuclear cells, obtained before pregnancy. The receptor was derived from a female donor with multiple sclerosis, enrolled in a pregnancy study. The CDR3 DNA is TGTGCCAGCACTCGGACTTTAGCGGGGGCGTATTACAATGAGCAGTTCTTC. As protein: CASTRTLAGAYYNEQFF. The entire variable domain, with the rest obtained from reference TRBV28 and TRBJ2-1, is as follows: DVKVTQSSRYLVKRTGEKVFLECVQDMDHENMFWYRQDPGLGLRLIYFSYDVKMKEKGDIPEGYSVSREKKERFSLILESASTNQTSMYLCASTRTLAGAYYNEQFFGPGTRLTVL.